The 25 T cell receptor beta chains presented below share a single source sample, sequenced in a study of T cell responses to AZD1222 COVID-19 vaccine. Data came from immunoSEQ multiplex PCR; TCRdb stores just in-frame clones and leaves some out. The sample records about 140,000 clones, about 90% being singletons. The sequences come from peripheral blood, collected 28 days after the second dose of the MenACWY control vaccine. Receptors originate from an adult who received the MenACWY meningococcal vaccine as a control.

The V gene is TRBV28, the J gene TRBJ2-3; D remains unclear. V lost 7 bases and J lost 4, with 9 bases in between. The CDR3 sequence is 12 residues long. The germline V gene encodes CDR1 MDHEN and CDR2 SYDVKM. CDR3 sequence reads: CASTHYPDTQYF. CDR3 nucleotides: TGTGCCAGCACCCATTACCCAGATACGCAGTATTTT.

The genes are TRBV19 and TRBJ2-7, with 8 nucleotides matching TRBD1. V dropped 1 base and J dropped 0; count of bases not matched to a gene: 2. There are 15 residues in the CDR3. CDR1 and CDR2 from the germline V gene are LNHDA and SQIVND (reference sequence). The CDR3 loop reads CASSIGTGNSYEQYF. In DNA, the CDR3 is TGTGCCAGTAGTATAGGGACAGGGAACTCCTACGAGCAGTACTTC. Full variable domain (remainder filled in from reference TRBV19 and TRBJ2-7): DGGITQSPKYLFRKEGQNVTLSCEQNLNHDAMYWYRQDPGQGLRLIYYSQIVNDFQKGDIAEGYSVSREKKESFPLTVTSAQKNPTAFYLCASSIGTGNSYEQYFGPGTRLTVT.

The gene calls are TRBV18 and TRBJ2-7; perhaps TRBD1 as D (5 bases). CDR1 and CDR2 from the germline V gene are KGHSH and LQKENI. With 3 bases removed from V and 6 bases from J, the gap between germline ends came to 9 bases. The CDR3 spans 12 residues. CDR3 coding DNA: TGTGCCAGCTCACCGGAAGGGGTCGAGCAGTACTTC. Translated, it gives CASSPEGVEQYF.

The gene calls are TRBV5-1 and TRBJ1-4, with 7 bases matching TRBD1. Germline V lookup: CDR1 SGHRS, CDR2 YFSETQ. This CDR3 region has 14 residues. With V trimmed by 4 bases and J by 3 bases, 3 bases remained unmatched. CDR3 protein: CASSRTGSNEKLFF. CDR3 DNA: TGCGCCAGCAGCCGGACAGGATCTAATGAAAAACTGTTTTTT.

V and J are TRBV25-1 and TRBJ2-5; TRBD1 agrees at 7 bases. V dropped 4 bases and J dropped 1; count of bases not matched to a gene: 6. Per germline, CDR1 MGHDK and CDR2 SYGVNS. The CDR3 sequence is 15 residues long. The CDR3 sequence: CASSAQTGPQETQYF. The CDR3 DNA is TGTGCCAGCAGTGCCCAGACAGGGCCCCAAGAGACCCAGTACTTC. The variable domain in full, with the rest retrieved from reference TRBV25-1 and TRBJ2-5, is EADIYQTPRYLVIGTGKKITLECSQTMGHDKMYWYQQDPGMELHLIHYSYGVNSTEKGDLSSESTVSRIRTEHFPLTLESARPSHTSQYLCASSAQTGPQETQYFGPGTRLLVL.

The CDR3: CATDSTSGTYEQYF. The CDR3 DNA reads as TGTGCCACCGATTCGACTAGCGGTACCTACGAGCAGTACTTC. The rearrangement joins TRBV10-3 to TRBJ2-7; the match to TRBD2 covers 9 bases. The CDR3 is 14 residues long. J gave up 2 bases and V 10 bases, and 9 bases lay outside the gene matches. From germline, CDR1 is ENHRY and CDR2 SYGVKD.

The chain is built from TRBV5-8 and TRBJ1-2; D unresolved. Germline V lookup: CDR1 SGHTS, CDR2 YDEGEE. The CDR3 spans 12 residues. Trimming removed 0 bases from V and 8 bases from J, with 8 bases in between. Here the CDR3 reads CASSLDRVGYTF. The DNA for the CDR3 is TGTGCCAGCAGCTTGGATAGGGTGGGCTACACCTTC.

This chain joins TRBV3-1 (or the pseudogene TRBV3-2) and TRBJ2-5; tentatively, D is TRBD2 (6 bases). This CDR3 is 13 amino acids long. CDR1 is LGHDT, CDR2 YNNKEL, per germline (reference sequence). Deletions cut 6 bases from V and 1 base from J, with 9 bases between. The CDR3 region is CASSPTSQETQYF. DNA for the CDR3: TGTGCCAGCAGTCCGACTAGCCAAGAGACCCAGTACTTC.

V gene TRBV9 combines with J gene TRBJ2-2; 13 bases map to TRBD2. Germline-derived CDR1 and CDR2 are SGDLS and YYNGEE. The V and J ends lost 4 bases and 0 bases, in that order; junction bases with no gene match: 9. The CDR3 has 19 amino acids. The CDR3 coding sequence is TGTGCCAGCAGCTCACGTCCCGGGACTAGCGGGACGAACACCGGGGAGCTGTTTTTT. Its protein is CASSSRPGTSGTNTGELFF.

This clone was observed a handful of times. The V call is TRBV25-1, the J call TRBJ2-7; 7 nucleotides line up with TRBD2. V gave up 4 bases and J gave up 0 bases; unmatched junction bases: 0. CDR3 length: 13 residues. CDR1 and CDR2 from the germline V gene are MGHDK and SYGVNS. The CDR3 DNA reads TGTGCCAGCAGTGTAGCGGGCTCCTACGAGCAGTACTTC. As protein: CASSVAGSYEQYF.

A single count supports this clone. V and J are TRBV1 and TRBJ2-5; the DNA was not compared with TRBD2, the D call given in the table. TRBV1 is reported as a pseudogene. The CDR3 is made up of 14 amino acids. CDR3 DNA: TGCACCAGCAGCCAGGCCGGGGGCCAAGAGACCCAGTACTTC. Encoded protein: CTSSQAGGQETQYF.

This chain connects TRBV6-2 or TRBV6-3 to TRBJ2-3, with 10 bases fitting TRBD2. After removal of 4 bases from V and 2 bases from J, the junction contained 12 bases not matched to a gene. CDR1 and CDR2 from the germline V gene are MNHEY and SVGEGT. This CDR3 is 18 amino acids long. Here the CDR3 reads CASSSTVLAGGVTDTQYF. CDR3 in DNA: TGTGCCAGCAGTTCCACCGTTTTAGCGGGAGGAGTCACAGATACGCAGTATTTT.

The gene calls are TRBV28 and TRBJ1-2; 7 bases match TRBD1. Germline CDR1 and CDR2: MDHEN and SYDVKM. The CDR3 totals 14 residues. V shed 7 bases, J shed 5 bases, and the junction held 10 bases outside the gene matches. The CDR3 nucleotides are TGTGCCAGCACCTCACCGGGACAGTGGTATGGCTACACCTTC. It translates to CASTSPGQWYGYTF.

The chain couples TRBV24-1 to TRBJ2-3; 8 bases agree with TRBD2. The CDR3 sequence is 16 residues long. Per germline, CDR1 KGHDR and CDR2 SFDVKD. J was trimmed by 2 bases and V by 4 bases; bases with no gene match: 7. CDR3 DNA sequence: TGTGCCACCAGTGAGGCCGGGACTAGAGACACAGATACGCAGTATTTT. It yields the protein CATSEAGTRDTDTQYF.

The J gene is TRBJ1-5, the V gene TRBV19; D gene ambiguous. The CDR3 loop spans 13 amino acids. V lost 5 bases and J 4 bases, leaving 9 bases between the germline ends. Germline V gives CDR1 LNHDA, CDR2 SQIVND (reference sequence). CDR3 sequence reads: CASSQLMNQPQHF. For the CDR3, the DNA is TGTGCCAGTAGTCAACTCATGAATCAGCCCCAGCATTTT.

The chain carries TRBV6-1 and TRBJ2-7; D is undetermined. Trimming took 2 bases from V and 4 from J, leaving 9 bases between them. CDR1 is MNHNS, CDR2 SASEGT, per germline. The CDR3 contains 13 residues. CDR3 DNA: TGTGCCAGCAGTGAACCCGGCCTTTACGAGCAGTACTTC. It translates to CASSEPGLYEQYF.

The V and J genes are TRBV18 and TRBJ2-1; 10 positions agree with TRBD2. J gave up 9 bases and V 3 bases, and 26 bases lay outside the gene matches. The CDR3 extends over 21 amino acids. Germline CDR1 is KGHSH and CDR2 is LQKENI. The CDR3 DNA sequence: TGTGCCAGCTCACCCCCAGGTGGGTCTAGCGGGGGCCCCTCCAACAGGGCTGAGCAGTTCTTC. It encodes CASSPPGGSSGGPSNRAEQFF. The complete variable domain, with remaining parts taken from reference TRBV18 and TRBJ2-1, reads NAGVMQNPRHLVRRRGQEARLRCSPMKGHSHVYWYRQLPEEGLKFMVYLQKENIIDESGMPKERFSAEFPKEGPSILRIQQVVRGDSAAYFCASSPPGGSSGGPSNRAEQFFGPGTRLTVL.

The CDR3 DNA reads TGTGCCAGTGCCGGGACAGTTAATTCACCCCTCCACTTT. Its translation is CASAGTVNSPLHF. This chain connects TRBV19 to TRBJ1-6; 7 nucleotides match TRBD1. Losses at the gene ends were 8 bases for V and 6 bases for J; bases not matched to a gene: 4. This CDR3 contains 13 residues. The germline V gene encodes CDR1 LNHDA and CDR2 SQIVND (reference sequence). Full variable domain (rest looked up from reference TRBV19 and TRBJ1-6): DGGITQSPKYLFRKEGQNVTLSCEQNLNHDAMYWYRQDPGQGLRLIYYSQIVNDFQKGDIAEGYSVSREKKESFPLTVTSAQKNPTAFYLCASAGTVNSPLHFGNGTRLTVT.

This clone was counted only a few times. This chain joins TRBV6-2 or TRBV6-3 and TRBJ2-5; a possible D gene is TRBD1 (5 bases). CDR1 is MNHEY and CDR2 is SVGEGT in the germline V gene. Trimming took 2 bases from V and 1 from J, leaving 17 bases between them. This CDR3 has 17 residues. CDR3 sequence reads: CASSYEVRVLTQETQYF. As DNA, the CDR3 is TGTGCCAGCAGTTACGAGGTCAGGGTCTTAACCCAAGAGACCCAGTACTTC.

V and J are TRBV3-1 (or the pseudogene TRBV3-2) and TRBJ2-5; D is possibly TRBD1 (6 bases). Germline V gene lookup returns CDR1 LGHDT and CDR2 YNNKEL (reference sequence). V was pared by 1 base and J by 2 bases, with 11 bases between. This CDR3 is 15 amino acids long. CDR3 nucleotides: TGTGCCAGCAGCCAAGTGGGGGCCCGGCAAGAGACCCAGTACTTC. Residues: CASSQVGARQETQYF.

The chain recombines TRBV29-1 with TRBJ1-5; D is unresolved. The CDR3 is 12 residues long. V lost 4 bases, J lost 0 bases, and 4 bases lay in between. Germline CDR1 and CDR2: SQVTM and ANQGSEA. CDR3 amino acids: CSVANSNQPQHF. The CDR3 DNA follows: TGCAGCGTTGCCAATAGCAATCAGCCCCAGCATTTT.

V and J are TRBV14 and TRBJ2-2; TRBD1 is a possible D gene (5 bases). Germline V CDR1 and CDR2: SGHDN, FVKESK. The CDR3 has 16 amino acids. V dropped 0 bases and J dropped 4 bases, with 12 bases sitting between them. The CDR3 loop reads CASSQDQGRLTGELFF. The CDR3 bases are TGTGCCAGCAGCCAAGACCAGGGTAGACTCACCGGGGAGCTGTTTTTT.

The chain carries TRBV19 and TRBJ1-5; 11 nucleotides match TRBD1. CDR3 length equals 16 residues. In germline, CDR1 is LNHDA, CDR2 SQIVND (reference sequence). V dropped 9 bases and J dropped 4; count of bases not matched to a gene: 11. The CDR3 DNA is TGTGCCAGCCGAGCGTTGGGACAGGGGGGGAATCAGCCCCAGCATTTT. Translating it yields CASRALGQGGNQPQHF.

This clone was seen a handful of times. The chain employs TRBV6-5 and TRBJ1-1; TRBD1 might be the D (6 bases). The CDR3 length is 15 residues. Trimming removed 2 bases from V and 5 bases from J, with 15 bases in between. Germline V gene data show CDR1 as MNHEY and CDR2 as SVGAGI. DNA of the CDR3: TGTGCCAGCAGTTACCAGTTCCCGGGGGCAACTGAAGCTTTCTTT. Its protein is CASSYQFPGATEAFF.

The chain recombines TRBV4-3 with TRBJ2-1; tentatively, D is TRBD2 (6 bases). The CDR3 has 15 amino acids. Trimming pared 1 base from V and 7 bases from J, leaving 14 bases between. CDR1 and CDR2 from the germline V gene are LGHNA and YSLEER. This CDR3 reads CASSQGGFRENEQFF. The CDR3 DNA is TGCGCCAGCAGCCAAGGGGGGTTTCGGGAGAATGAGCAGTTCTTC.